This T cell receptor beta chain stems from a study of Graves' ophthalmopathy and Graves' hyperthyroidism. V dropped 5 bases and J dropped 1 base, with 12 bases sitting between them. Looked up from germline, CDR1 is SGHTA and CDR2 is FQGNSA. The CDR3 length is 16 residues. General study findings and limits: Most thyroid-expanded clonotypes exceeding 0.001 frequency were also found in blood.

RNA transcripts were the template, and TCR beta CDR3 regions were amplified from them. Following a first-round RT-PCR that used HTBI primers, a second-round multiplex PCR was carried out. TCRdb re-called the multiplex PCR reads through MiXCR, storing one row per CDR3 protein. The profile covers a few hundred thousand distinct CDR3 sequences, with 17% appearing a single time and roughly 2.3% taken by the ten largest. This clonotype was seen repeatedly, ten times or more. Its antigen is unknown. Sample: peripheral blood. The chain carries TRBV7-2 and TRBJ2-6; D call uncertain. The source of this sequence is an adult woman with stable Graves' hyperthyroidism. CDR3 sequence: CASSLFTLSGANVLTF. The DNA of the CDR3 is TGTGCCAGCAGCCTATTCACTCTTTCTGGGGCCAACGTCCTGACTTTC.